The clone carrying this T cell receptor beta chain has a count of ten or more. Its antigen is not identified. These data come from a study of spatial heterogeneity in lung cancer. Across the whole study: Fewer alpha-chain than beta-chain sequences were consistently detected. On average, each unique TCR and UMI combination appeared more than ten times in raw reads. Findings and caveats of the study: Resection saw ubiquitous expanded tumor TCRs appear in blood more than follow-up did.

In germline, CDR1 is SGDLS, CDR2 YYNGEE. The V gene end was trimmed by 2 bases and the J gene end by 4 bases; junction bases not matched to a gene: 1. The CDR3 is 13 amino acids. Time point here: blood at routine non-recurrence follow-up after resection. Whole RNA, which was extracted from tumor, nontumor lung tissue or frozen PBMC, was sequenced without any cell sorting. In the library, each TCR cDNA molecule bore its own unique molecular identifier. One entry per CDR3 protein results from TCRdb running MiXCR on the 5' RACE reads. This table has about 52,000 distinct CDR3 sequences, roughly 7.4% appearing once.

This sequence joins TRBV9 and TRBJ1-2; 8 bases align to TRBD1. The sample in question was PBMCs, obtained at follow-up. The TCR comes from a female donor with early-stage non-small cell lung cancer. CDR3 loop: CASSVRGPYGYTF. The CDR3 DNA is TGTGCCAGCAGCGTCAGGGGGCCCTATGGCTACACCTTC.